The T cell receptor beta chain described here comes from a study of blood T cell repertoires in COVID-19. About the research overall: From T cells, B-cell-depleted T cells, or PBMCs came the material, which was cDNA or gDNA.

Original data processing: Amplifying reference gene primers gave estimates of nucleated cell counts. Here immunoSEQ multiplex PCR was the method, and the copy in TCRdb shows in-frame clones only, minus some. From that table come the V and J calls and clone size; the DNA was used to work out D and trimming. The sample consists of more than 95,000 clones, roughly 87% of them appearing once. Sequenced sample: peripheral blood. The receptor was isolated from a human donor in a cohort sampled during active COVID-19.

The CDR3 spells CASSPGIQPNTEAFF. The CDR3 nucleotides read TGTGCCAGCAGCCCAGGTATCCAGCCGAACACTGAAGCTTTCTTT. The chain has TRBV7-3 and TRBJ1-1; D gene ambiguous. The CDR3 consists of 15 residues. Germline V lookup: CDR1 SGHTA, CDR2 FQGTGA. Trimming left V 5 bases short and J 1 base short, with 14 bases between. Looking up the rest from reference TRBV7-3 and TRBJ1-1 gives the full variable domain: GAGVSQTPSNKVTEKGKYVELRCDPISGHTALYWYRQSLGQGPEFLIYFQGTGAADDSGLPNDRFFAVRPEGSVSTLKIQRTERGDSAVYLCASSPGIQPNTEAFFGQGTRLTVV.